A selection of T cell receptor beta chains follows, all from one sample in a study of OX40 agonist ivuxolimab in advanced cancers. Method: immunoSEQ multiplex PCR; TCRdb's copy keeps in-frame clones and lacks some. The top ten clones hold approximately 6.9% of a sample with under 95,000 clones, around 88% of them seen once. The material was CD4+ or CD8+ T cells sorted from blood, obtained in a trial of the OX40 agonist ivuxolimab. These receptors originate from an adult with an advanced solid tumor such as melanoma, head and neck, liver or kidney cancer. The CDR3 runs from the conserved cysteine through the conserved F or W. A D gene is named only where the DNA matches it firmly. Rows give clone size only sometimes, using once, few, many, or a class for an expanded clone.

TRBJ1-4 | . | TRBV30 | . | CAWSKGTANEKLFF | TGTGCCTGGAGTAAGGGGACCGCTAATGAAAAACTGTTTTTT
TRBJ1-2 | . | TRBV28 | . | CASEGTRGGYTF | TGTGCCAGCGAAGGCACCAGAGGAGGCTACACCTTC
TRBJ2-1 | . | TRBV7-9 | . | CASSLAGGQFF | TGTGCCAGCAGCTTAGCTGGGGGGCAGTTCTTC
TRBJ2-1 | TRBD2 | TRBV7-3 | . | CASSLTGTSANEQFF | TGTGCCAGCAGCTTAACCGGGACTAGCGCCAATGAGCAGTTCTTC
TRBJ1-2 | TRBD1 | TRBV13 | . | CASSARTGKSGYTF | TGTGCCAGCAGCGCCAGGACAGGGAAGTCTGGCTACACCTTC
TRBJ1-4 | . | TRBV25-1 | . | CASSENRARGTVEKLFF | TGTGCCAGCAGTGAAAACAGGGCCAGGGGTACGGTAGAAAAACTGTTTTTT
TRBJ1-3 | . | TRBV4-3 | . | CASSQDMGISGNTIYF | TGCGCCAGCAGCCAAGATATGGGGATCTCTGGAAACACCATATATTTT
TRBJ2-3 | . | TRBV15 | once | CATSRTSQEGARATQYF | TGTGCCACCAGCAGAACTTCCCAGGAGGGCGCAAGGGCTACGCAGTATTTT
TRBJ1-1 | . | TRBV5-4 | . | CASSLGGVNTEAFF | TGTGCCAGCAGCTTGGGGGGTGTAAACACTGAAGCTTTCTTT
TRBJ2-2 | . | TRBV6-1 | . | CASTQWGGNTGELFF | TGTGCCAGCACTCAATGGGGAGGAAACACCGGGGAGCTGTTTTTT
TRBJ1-2 | . | TRBV6-5 | . | CASSYSRWGNYGYTF | TGTGCCAGCAGTTACTCACGGTGGGGAAACTATGGCTACACCTTC
TRBJ2-6 | . | TRBV18 | . | CASSPQLGSGANVLTF | TGTGCCAGCTCACCACAGTTGGGCTCTGGGGCCAACGTCCTGACTTTC
TRBJ1-1 | TRBD1 | TRBV5-8 | . | CASSTGTGLTEAFF | TGTGCCAGCAGCACCGGGACAGGGCTCACTGAAGCTTTCTTT